This T cell receptor (beta chain) is from a study of spatial heterogeneity in lung cancer. General observations from the study: Ubiquitous expanded tumor TCRs were seen in blood more at resection than at follow-up.

The time point: blood at routine non-recurrence follow-up after resection. Without sorting, whole RNA was sequenced from tumor, nontumor lung or frozen PBMC. There are 17 residues in the CDR3. Germline CDR1 MNHEY, CDR2 SVGEGT. V lost 2 bases and J lost 10; bases outside the gene matches: 13. The table lists this clonotype with many counts. What it recognizes is unknown. In TCRdb, the 5' RACE reads were re-called with MiXCR into one record per CDR3 protein. The sample yields approximately 56,000 distinct CDR3 sequences, 6.5% to 7.5% seen once. The genes are TRBV6-2 or TRBV6-3 and TRBJ2-1, with 11 nucleotides matching TRBD2. The TCR originated in a female donor with early-stage non-small cell lung cancer. Sequences were derived from PBMCs, sampled at follow-up. This chain's CDR3 is CASSYPIAGGPIWEQFF. The CDR3 DNA sequence: TGTGCCAGCAGTTACCCCATAGCGGGGGGGCCAATTTGGGAGCAGTTCTTC.